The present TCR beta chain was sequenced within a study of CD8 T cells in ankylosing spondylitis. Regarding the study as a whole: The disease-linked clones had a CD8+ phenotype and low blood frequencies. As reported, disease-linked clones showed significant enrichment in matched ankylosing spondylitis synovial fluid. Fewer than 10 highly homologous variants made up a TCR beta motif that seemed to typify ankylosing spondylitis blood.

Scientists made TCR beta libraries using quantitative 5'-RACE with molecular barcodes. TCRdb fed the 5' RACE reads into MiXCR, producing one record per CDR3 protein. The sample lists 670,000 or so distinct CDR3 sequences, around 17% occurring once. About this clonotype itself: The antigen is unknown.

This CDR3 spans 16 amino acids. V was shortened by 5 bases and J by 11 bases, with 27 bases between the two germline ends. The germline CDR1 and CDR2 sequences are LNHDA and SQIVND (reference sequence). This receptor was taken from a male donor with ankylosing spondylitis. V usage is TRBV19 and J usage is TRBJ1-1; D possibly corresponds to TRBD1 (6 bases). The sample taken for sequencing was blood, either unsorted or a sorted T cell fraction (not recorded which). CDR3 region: CASSLDLLSRGDRAFF. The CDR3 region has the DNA TGTGCCAGTAGTCTTGACCTCTTATCCAGGGGAGATCGGGCTTTCTTT.